This T cell receptor (beta chain) was identified during a study of molecular identifiers for immune sequencing clone quantification. The V gene end was trimmed by 4 bases and the J gene end by 4 bases; junction bases not matched to a gene: 0. Germline lookup yields CDR1 KGHDR and CDR2 SFDVKD. The CDR3 is made up of 13 amino acids. Both previously described methods and listed TCR primers were employed to make bulk TCR libraries. A single record per CDR3 protein comes from TCRdb applying MiXCR to the PCR reads. The table records approximately 54,000 distinct CDR3 sequences, 20% to 25% of them present only once. At least ten counts were recorded for this clonotype. Its cognate antigen is unknown. Whole-study findings and limits: Jurkat TCR RNA from one cell was spiked into about a million naive cells, and it was reportedly detectable there. For effector cells, clones above 20 RNA copies held over 98% of molecules; for naive cells, under 1%.

This chain connects TRBV24-1 to TRBJ2-1; 7 nucleotides line up with TRBD2. This sequence originates from a human donor in good health. Some libraries in this study had Jurkat cell RNA spiked in. Sample: naive CD8+ T cells from blood, with Jurkat cell RNA spiked in. Subset of the sample: FACS-sorted CD8+CD4-CCR7+CD45RA+ naive T cells. The CDR3, as DNA: TGTGCCACCAGTGAGCGGGAGTACAATGAGCAGTTCTTC. It is translated as CATSEREYNEQFF.